Listed here is a single T cell receptor (beta chain). The target antigen is unknown. These data are taken from a study of cytotoxic CD8 clonotypes in ibrutinib-treated CLL. Study-level information: An average of around 260,000 productive templates and 94,082 productive rearrangements was obtained per sample. Findings and limits, study-wide: Elevated clonality accompanied ibrutinib response, with a return toward baseline values at progression.

The method was immunoSEQ multiplex PCR; TCRdb's version includes in-frame clones alone and lacks a portion of them. The table lists about 130,000 clones, around 80% of them singletons. Germline values: CDR1 SGHTA, CDR2 FQGTGA. V lost 1 base to trimming and J lost 4 bases, with 10 bases between them. This CDR3 spans 14 amino acids. This sequence originates from a human donor with chronic lymphocytic leukemia. The chain combines TRBV7-3 with TRBJ2-5; no clear D gene. The sample in question was PBMCs, obtained after 12 months of ibrutinib treatment. The CDR3 DNA sequence: TGTGCCAGCAGCTTAAGCGGCCCCTCAGAGACCCAGTACTTC. This sequence encodes CASSLSGPSETQYF.